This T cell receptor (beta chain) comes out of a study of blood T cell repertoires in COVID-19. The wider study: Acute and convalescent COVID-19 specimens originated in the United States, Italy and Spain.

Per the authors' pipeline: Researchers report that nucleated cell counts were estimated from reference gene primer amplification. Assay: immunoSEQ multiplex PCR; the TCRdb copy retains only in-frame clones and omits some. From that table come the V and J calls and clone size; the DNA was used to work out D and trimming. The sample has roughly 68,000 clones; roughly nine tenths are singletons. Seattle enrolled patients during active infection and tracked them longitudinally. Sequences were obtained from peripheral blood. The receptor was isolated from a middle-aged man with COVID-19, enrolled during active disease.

The CDR3 bases are TGTGCCAGCAATCCGACAGGAGACTACAATGAGCAGTTCTTC. Translation: CASNPTGDYNEQFF. The chain combines TRBV27 with TRBJ2-1; tentatively, D is TRBD1 (6 bases). Germline lookup yields CDR1 MNHEY and CDR2 SMNVEV (reference sequence). The CDR3 covers 14 residues. Trimming took 7 bases from V and 3 from J, leaving 13 bases between them.